The rows below give T cell receptor beta chains drawn from one sample of a study of T cell clonotyping in hematopoietic cell transplantation. Profiling relied on immunoSEQ multiplex PCR, and the TCRdb table lists in-frame clones only, not all of them. Among roughly 80,000 clones, 96% were seen once, and the ten largest hold under 2%. The material was peripheral blood mononuclear cells, obtained before stem cell transplant. These receptors originate from a woman between 50 and 59 years old with acute myeloid leukemia. Some clones in this sample may be carry-over from other donors' samples. Both conserved end residues are part of each CDR3.

j_gene,v_gene,CDR3aa
TRBJ2-6,TRBV28,CASSFGRQGGANVLTF
TRBJ1-4,TRBV30,CAWSVTGGNEKLFF
TRBJ2-7,TRBV7-2,CASSLEGRVAGMGEQYF
TRBJ1-1,TRBV30,CAWRDTGRTEAFF
TRBJ2-6,TRBV5-8,CASSLTGFGANVLTF
TRBJ2-2,TRBV27,CASWGNTGELFF
TRBJ2-5,TRBV29-1,CSVPGWETQYF
TRBJ2-5,TRBV4-2,CASSQDRGGATRETQYF
TRBJ1-2,TRBV13,CASSFGPRGYTF
TRBJ2-1,TRBV30,CACSTGSSYNEQFF
TRBJ2-7,TRBV7-8,CASSFTGTSHYEQYF
TRBJ1-5,TRBV6-6,CASSYSLVNQPQHF
TRBJ1-5,TRBV6-6,CASSTTVEANQPQHF
TRBJ2-5,TRBV4-1,CASSHRLAGEGETQYF
TRBJ1-2,TRBV30,CAWSVQGQVYGYTF
TRBJ2-1,TRBV27,CASSLSIGSGGLNEQFF
TRBJ2-3,TRBV7-3,CASSFNRDTNTQYF
TRBJ1-1,TRBV27,CASGRDRGGKAFF
TRBJ2-5,TRBV7-7,CASSGSGLARGETQYF
TRBJ2-7,TRBV28,CASRTDYEQYF
TRBJ2-2,TRBV4-1,CASSQVISGELFF
TRBJ1-2,TRBV6-5,CASSAQPYGYTF
TRBJ2-7,TRBV28,CASSSYKTSGAPTYYEQYF
TRBJ2-7,TRBV5-1,CASSSNRQTYEQYF
TRBJ2-7,TRBV2,CASTTGRGRDEQYF
TRBJ2-7,TRBV5-1,CASSSQATSSYEQYF
TRBJ2-3,TRBV9,CASSGGGLAGTRGTDTQYF
TRBJ1-1,TRBV2,CASSQAERTTEAFF
TRBJ1-1,TRBV30,CACLTGRVNTEAFF
TRBJ2-7,TRBV5-4,CASSLDRPGQGAYEQYF
TRBJ2-6,TRBV27,CASSIQVTGANVLTF
TRBJ1-2,TRBV25-1,CASNLGGDGYTF
TRBJ1-1,TRBV11-3,CASGAGGYGEAFF
TRBJ2-5,TRBV19,CASTRTSGPQETQYF
TRBJ2-4,TRBV9,CASSLTTGRDIQYF
TRBJ2-1,TRBV30,CAWRLLASGEQFF
TRBJ2-4,TRBV30,CAWSVIDRTKNIQYF
TRBJ2-5,TRBV28,CASRRLAGALGETQYF
TRBJ1-3,TRBV28,CASSLGGGTGNTIYF
TRBJ1-1,TRBV28,CASSTRAGYTEAFF
TRBJ2-7,TRBV30,CAWSDQVRYEQYF
TRBJ1-1,TRBV11-2,CASSLGPDRGAFF
TRBJ2-4,TRBV6-5,CASSPALGGNIQYF
TRBJ1-1,TRBV6-1,CASREAGGNTEAFF
TRBJ2-7,TRBV7-9,CASSLTPREACMF